Following are 32 T cell receptor beta chains from one sample sequenced in a study of T cell responses to AZD1222 COVID-19 vaccine. Profiling relied on immunoSEQ multiplex PCR, and the TCRdb table lists in-frame clones only, not all of them. The data show around 140,000 clones, about 91% seen once. Sample: peripheral blood, taken 28 days after the second AZD1222 dose. The receptors derive from an adult who received the AZD1222 COVID-19 vaccine.

The chain uses TRBV3-1 (or the pseudogene TRBV3-2) and TRBJ2-7, with a weak D call TRBD2 (6 bases). The CDR3 has 14 amino acids. Trimming took off 4 bases at V and 6 bases at J, with 16 bases between the two ends. CDR1 LGHDT and CDR2 YNNKEL come from the germline V gene (reference sequence). CDR3 sequence reads: CASSRGLAPGEQYV. The CDR3 DNA reads as TGTGCCAGCAGCCGGGGACTCGCGCCCGGCGAGCAGTACGTC.

The chain combines TRBV4-1 with TRBJ1-2; 10 positions agree with TRBD1. The CDR3 loop spans 15 amino acids. Trimming took 3 bases from V and 1 from J; bases not matched to a gene: 2. Germline CDR1 reads MGHRA; CDR2 reads YSYEKL. CDR3 region: CASSQGTGDNYGYTF. The CDR3 nucleotides read TGCGCCAGCAGCCAGGGGACAGGGGATAACTATGGCTACACCTTC.

The chain's CDR3 is CASSILAGGNQPQHF. The CDR3 DNA follows: TGTGCCAGCAGCATTTTAGCAGGGGGCAATCAGCCCCAGCATTTT. The chain recombines TRBV5-6 with TRBJ1-5; TRBD1 is a possible D gene (6 bases). V was pared by 4 bases and J by 2 bases, with 13 bases between. Germline V gene lookup returns CDR1 SGHDT and CDR2 YYEEEE. The CDR3 has 15 amino acids.

The gene calls are TRBV6-6 and TRBJ1-5, with D possibly matching TRBD1 (6 bases). Per the germline V gene, CDR1 is MNHNY and CDR2 is SVGAGI (reference sequence). Trimming took off 3 bases at V and 7 bases at J, with 10 bases between the two ends. The CDR3 runs 13 residues. CDR3 bases: TGTGCCAGCAGTTATGGGGACAAGCAGCCCCAGCATTTT. It is translated as CASSYGDKQPQHF.

J is TRBJ1-6 and V is TRBV5-4, with TRBD1 matching over 9 bases. Germline CDR1 SGHNT, CDR2 YYREEE (reference sequence). The CDR3 is made up of 14 amino acids. Germline trimming cut 0 bases from V and 8 bases from J; bases unmatched to any gene: 0. CDR3 sequence reads: CASSLGTGDSPLHF. For the CDR3, the DNA is TGTGCCAGCAGCTTGGGGACAGGGGATTCACCCCTCCACTTT.

J is TRBJ2-1 and V is TRBV9; the D is unclear. Trimming cost V 5 bases and J 7 bases, with 10 bases left between them. The CDR3 length is 12 residues. Germline V gene sequence: CDR1 SGDLS, CDR2 YYNGEE. The CDR3 loop reads CASSLQENEQFF. In nucleotides, the CDR3 is TGTGCCAGCAGTCTCCAGGAAAATGAGCAGTTCTTC. The full variable domain, in which reference TRBV9 and TRBJ2-1 provide the parts outside the CDR3, is DSGVTQTPKHLITATGQRVTLRCSPRSGDLSVYWYQQSLDQGLQFLIQYYNGEERAKGNILERFSAQQFPDLHSELNLSSLELGDSALYFCASSLQENEQFFGPGTRLTVL.

V and J are TRBV7-6 and TRBJ2-1, with a weak D call TRBD2 (5 bases). The CDR3 is 12 residues long. V lost 3 bases, J lost 5 bases, and 5 bases lay in between. Per the germline V gene, CDR1 is SGHVS and CDR2 is FNYEAQ. The CDR3 reads CASSFGNNEQFF. In DNA form, the CDR3 reads TGTGCCAGCAGCTTCGGGAACAATGAGCAGTTCTTC.

The V gene is TRBV5-4, the J gene TRBJ1-2; 7 positions match TRBD1. The CDR3 is 14 residues long. With 6 bases clipped from V and 4 bases from J, the junction kept 9 bases outside the gene matches. Germline V gives CDR1 SGHNT, CDR2 YYREEE (reference sequence). The DNA of the CDR3 is TGTGCCAGCACCGTACGGGACAGCTTCTATGGCTACACCTTC. Its protein is CASTVRDSFYGYTF.

This chain links TRBV12-3 or TRBV12-4 with TRBJ2-4; D is perhaps TRBD1 (6 bases). The ends were cut back, 6 bases at V and 8 bases at J, with 14 bases in the middle. This CDR3 spans 13 amino acids. CDR3 nucleotides: TGTGCCAGCAGGCTACAGGGTGGGGACATTCAGTACTTC. It codes for CASRLQGGDIQYF.

This CDR3 is CASSYAGRETQYF. The CDR3 nucleotides read TGTGCCAGCAGTTACGCCGGGAGAGAGACCCAGTACTTC. This chain uses TRBV6-5 with TRBJ2-5; D possibly corresponds to TRBD2 (6 bases). Trimming took off 2 bases at V and 4 bases at J, with 8 bases between the two ends. The CDR3 is made up of 13 amino acids. Looked up from germline, CDR1 is MNHEY and CDR2 is SVGAGI.

The chain carries TRBV13 and TRBJ2-1, with TRBD2 matching over 12 bases. Losses at the gene ends were 4 bases for V and 6 bases for J; bases not matched to a gene: 7. CDR3 size: 16 residues. The germline V gene has CDR1 PRHDT and CDR2 FYEKMQ (reference sequence). CDR3 nucleotides: TGTGCCAGCAGCTCGAGACTAGCGGGAGCCCCCAATGAGCAGTTCTTC. Translation gives CASSSRLAGAPNEQFF.

The chain joins TRBV5-1 to TRBJ2-1; 8 bases match TRBD1. This CDR3 is 16 amino acids long. CDR1 is SGHRS, CDR2 YFSETQ, per germline. V shed 2 bases, J shed 4 bases, and the junction held 8 bases outside the gene matches. In DNA form, the CDR3 reads TGCGCCAGCAGCTTAACCGGGACAGGCCTTTACAATGAGCAGTTCTTC. Residues: CASSLTGTGLYNEQFF.

The chain combines TRBV11-2 with TRBJ1-5; D perhaps matches TRBD1 (5 bases). CDR3 size: 14 residues. Germline CDR1 is SGHAT and CDR2 is FQNNGV. The ends were cut back, 5 bases at V and 3 bases at J, with 11 bases in the middle. CDR3 DNA sequence: TGTGCCAGCAGCCACGGGGGTAACAATCAGCCCCAGCATTTT. This translates into CASSHGGNNQPQHF.

The V and J genes are TRBV27 and TRBJ1-1; D ambiguous. V dropped 2 bases and J dropped 0 bases, with 7 bases sitting between them. The CDR3 is made up of 14 amino acids. Germline V gives CDR1 MNHEY, CDR2 SMNVEV (reference sequence). CDR3 nucleotides: TGTGCCAGCAGTTTACGTCGTATGAACACTGAAGCTTTCTTT. Translation: CASSLRRMNTEAFF.

This rearrangement joins TRBV6-5 to TRBJ1-1; weak D call: TRBD1 (5 bases). V was trimmed by 8 bases and J by 8 bases, leaving 21 bases between them. Germline-derived CDR1 and CDR2 are MNHEY and SVGAGI. This CDR3 is built from 14 residues. In DNA, the CDR3 is TGTGCCAGCTCCCGGGGGTCTACTCGGCGGGAAGCTTTCTTT. Residues: CASSRGSTRREAFF.

The chain recombines TRBV11-2 with TRBJ1-4; 7 nucleotides align to TRBD1. Germline CDR1 and CDR2: SGHAT and FQNNGV. CDR3 length equals 15 residues. The J segment lost 3 bases and the V segment lost 5 bases, leaving 6 bases of the junction unmatched. The CDR3 here is CASSQRGPANEKLFF. The CDR3 nucleotides read TGTGCCAGCAGCCAGAGGGGGCCCGCTAATGAAAAACTGTTTTTT.

V gene TRBV27 combines with J gene TRBJ2-3, with D uncertain. V dropped 7 bases and J dropped 2 bases, with 4 bases sitting between them. Germline CDR1 MNHEY, CDR2 SMNVEV (reference sequence). This CDR3 comprises 11 residues. CDR3 sequence (DNA): TGTGCCAGCACTATCACAGATACGCAGTATTTT. It encodes CASTITDTQYF.

V usage is TRBV6-5 and J usage is TRBJ2-1, with D unresolved. CDR1 is MNHEY and CDR2 is SVGAGI in the germline V gene. V lost 0 bases, J lost 8 bases, and 8 bases lay in between. The CDR3 runs 13 residues. The chain's CDR3 is CASSYSNLDEQFF. The CDR3 DNA reads TGTGCCAGCAGTTACTCGAACCTGGATGAGCAGTTCTTC.

This chain joins TRBV28 and TRBJ2-7; D is unresolved. The CDR3 runs to 17 residues. V was clipped by 3 bases and J by 6 bases, with 24 bases between them. Germline loops: CDR1 MDHEN, CDR2 SYDVKM. CDR3 DNA: TGTGCCAGCAGTTTGGCCACCCACGCTTCCCTTTGGGGCGAGCAGTACTTC. Protein product: CASSLATHASLWGEQYF.

V gene TRBV4-2 combines with J gene TRBJ2-5; maybe TRBD2 (5 bases). The germline CDR1 and CDR2 sequences are LGHNA and YNFKEQ. The V gene lost 0 bases and the J gene lost 5 bases, with 13 bases spanning the gap. The CDR3 has 15 amino acids. The CDR3 sequence is CASSQDVGEWETQYF. The DNA for the CDR3 is TGTGCCAGCAGCCAAGATGTTGGGGAGTGGGAGACCCAGTACTTC.

The chain combines TRBV5-1 with TRBJ1-4, with 8 bases identical to TRBD1. J was trimmed by 3 bases and V by 3 bases; bases with no gene match: 1. The germline CDR1 and CDR2 sequences are SGHRS and YFSETQ. This CDR3 region has 14 residues. The CDR3 sequence is CASSSTGANEKLFF. The CDR3 coding sequence is TGCGCCAGCAGCTCGACAGGGGCTAATGAAAAACTGTTTTTT.

This chain uses TRBV19 with TRBJ1-2; 7 nucleotides agree with TRBD1. Trimming at V came to 9 bases and at J to 3 bases, leaving 7 bases not matched to a gene. The CDR3 length is 13 residues. Germline V gives CDR1 LNHDA, CDR2 SQIVND (reference sequence). The CDR3 DNA sequence: TGTGCCAGCCGTAACAGGGGCGACTATGGCTACACCTTC. It specifies CASRNRGDYGYTF. Using reference TRBV19 and TRBJ1-2 for the parts outside the CDR3, the full variable domain is DGGITQSPKYLFRKEGQNVTLSCEQNLNHDAMYWYRQDPGQGLRLIYYSQIVNDFQKGDIAEGYSVSREKKESFPLTVTSAQKNPTAFYLCASRNRGDYGYTFGSGTRLTVV.

The rearrangement joins TRBV6-4 to TRBJ1-6, with 7 bases aligning to TRBD1. The germline V gene encodes CDR1 MRHNA and CDR2 SNTAGT. V lost 2 bases, J lost 10 bases, and 8 bases stayed unmatched. The CDR3 totals 15 residues. CDR3 coding DNA: TGTGCCAGCAGTGACGCAGGGGGTAGCGGCTCACCCCTCCACTTT. Amino acids: CASSDAGGSGSPLHF.

This clone was recorded once. V gene TRBV10-3 combines with J gene TRBJ1-2; D is perhaps TRBD1 (6 bases). Germline CDR1 and CDR2: ENHRY and SYGVKD. V lost 3 bases to trimming and J lost 8 bases, with 13 bases between them. The CDR3 loop spans 13 amino acids. CDR3 sequence reads: CAISDPGRGGYTF. The CDR3 bases are TGTGCCATCAGTGACCCCGGCAGGGGAGGCTACACCTTC.

V is TRBV11-2 and J is TRBJ1-2, with D unresolved. This CDR3 is 12 amino acids long. The V end lost 2 bases, the J end lost 2 bases, and 3 bases lay between the germline ends. Per the germline V gene, CDR1 is SGHAT and CDR2 is FQNNGV. DNA for the CDR3: TGTGCCAGCAGCTTAAGGAACTATGGCTACACCTTC. It yields the protein CASSLRNYGYTF.

This clone was found once. The rearrangement uses TRBV19 and TRBJ2-1; 11 bases line up with TRBD2. The CDR3 is 17 residues long. Germline loops: CDR1 LNHDA, CDR2 SQIVND (reference sequence). Germline trimming cut 1 base from V and 5 bases from J; bases unmatched to any gene: 7. The CDR3 DNA reads as TGTGCCAGTAGTATAGCTAGCGGGGGGTTCCGGAACAATGAGCAGTTCTTC. Its translation: CASSIASGGFRNNEQFF.

As for this clone: A read error is likely, as this CDR3 ends without the conserved phenylalanine or tryptophan. The DNA is omitted, as the CDR3 cannot be located on it reliably, and the CDR3 follows TCRdb's listing. This CDR3 reads CAWSENPGLAGVRL. V gene TRBV30 combines with J gene TRBJ2-7; no DNA check was done on the table's D call, TRBD2. Germline V CDR1 and CDR2: GTSNPN, SVGIG (reference sequence). The CDR3 spans 14 residues, counting both ends.

The chain carries TRBV19 and TRBJ1-5; 7 bases fit TRBD1. V gave up 5 bases and J gave up 6 bases; unmatched junction bases: 7. The CDR3 is made up of 14 amino acids. Looked up from germline, CDR1 is LNHDA and CDR2 is SQIVND (reference sequence). DNA of the CDR3: TGTGCCAGTAGTCTGACAGGGAGTGGTCAGCCCCAGCATTTT. It translates to CASSLTGSGQPQHF.

The V call is TRBV4-1, the J call TRBJ2-5; D remains ambiguous. CDR1 is MGHRA and CDR2 is YSYEKL in the germline V gene. The CDR3 extends over 17 amino acids. The V end was cut by 0 bases, the J end by 5 bases, with 19 bases between. CDR3 residues: CASSQDPGEVGWETQYF. The DNA for the CDR3 is TGCGCCAGCAGCCAAGATCCGGGCGAGGTGGGCTGGGAGACCCAGTACTTC.

This chain joins TRBV7-2 and TRBJ2-3; no reliable D call. Germline values: CDR1 SGHTA, CDR2 FQGNSA. Trimming removed 0 bases at V and 2 bases at J, with 12 bases between. This CDR3 contains 16 residues. The CDR3 DNA follows: TGTGCCAGCAGCTTAGCTTCCGGAAGACCCACAGATACGCAGTATTTT. It codes for CASSLASGRPTDTQYF.

The rearrangement links TRBV10-1 to TRBJ1-1, with 8 bases fitting TRBD1. The CDR3 extends over 17 amino acids. CDR1 is WNHNN and CDR2 is SYGVQD in the germline V gene (reference sequence). Unmatched junction bases numbered 16, after V lost 5 bases and J lost 5 bases. In DNA, the CDR3 is TGCGCCAGCAGTAAGGGGACAGGCCTCTCGCCAGGGACTGAAGCTTTCTTT. This gives the protein CASSKGTGLSPGTEAFF.

This rearrangement joins TRBV28 to TRBJ1-2; D uncertain. The ends were cut back, 4 bases at V and 4 bases at J, with 19 bases in the middle. CDR3 length equals 16 residues. Germline assignment: CDR1 MDHEN and CDR2 SYDVKM. The chain's CDR3 is CASSSSRAELGYGYTF. CDR3 bases: TGTGCCAGCAGTTCCTCTAGGGCCGAATTAGGCTATGGCTACACCTTC.